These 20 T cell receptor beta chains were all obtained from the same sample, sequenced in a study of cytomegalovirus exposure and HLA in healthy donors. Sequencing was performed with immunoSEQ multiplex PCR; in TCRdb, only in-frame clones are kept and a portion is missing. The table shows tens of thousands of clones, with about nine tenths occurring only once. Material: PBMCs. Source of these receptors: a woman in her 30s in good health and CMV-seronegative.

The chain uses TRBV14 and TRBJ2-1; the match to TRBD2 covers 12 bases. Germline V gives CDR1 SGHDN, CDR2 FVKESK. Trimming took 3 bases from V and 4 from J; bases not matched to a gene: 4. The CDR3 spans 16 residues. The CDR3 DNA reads TGTGCCAGCAGCCAGCCGGGACTAGCGGGTTACAATGAGCAGTTCTTC. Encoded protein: CASSQPGLAGYNEQFF.

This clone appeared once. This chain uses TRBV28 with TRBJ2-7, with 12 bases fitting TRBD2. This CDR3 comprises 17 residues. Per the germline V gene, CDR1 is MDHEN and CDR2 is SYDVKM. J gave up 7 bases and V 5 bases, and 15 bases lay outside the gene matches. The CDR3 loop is CASSPGRSASGREEQYF. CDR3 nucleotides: TGTGCCAGCAGTCCAGGCCGGTCGGCTAGCGGGAGGGAAGAGCAGTACTTC. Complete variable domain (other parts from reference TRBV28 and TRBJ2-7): DVKVTQSSRYLVKRTGEKVFLECVQDMDHENMFWYRQDPGLGLRLIYFSYDVKMKEKGDIPEGYSVSREKKERFSLILESASTNQTSMYLCASSPGRSASGREEQYFGPGTRLTVT.

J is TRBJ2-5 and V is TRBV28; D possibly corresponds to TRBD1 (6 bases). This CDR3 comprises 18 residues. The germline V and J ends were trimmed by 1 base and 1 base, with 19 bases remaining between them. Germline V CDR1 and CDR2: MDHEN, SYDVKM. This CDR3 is CASSLYQDNRDPQETQYF. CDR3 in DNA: TGTGCCAGCAGTTTATATCAGGATAACAGGGACCCCCAAGAGACCCAGTACTTC.

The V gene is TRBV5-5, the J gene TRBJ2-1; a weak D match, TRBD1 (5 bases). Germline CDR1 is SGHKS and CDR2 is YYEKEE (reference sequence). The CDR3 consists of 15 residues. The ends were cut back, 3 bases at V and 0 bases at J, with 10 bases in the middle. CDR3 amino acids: CASSYRQSSYNEQFF. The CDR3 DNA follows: TGTGCCAGCAGCTACAGACAGAGCTCCTACAATGAGCAGTTCTTC.

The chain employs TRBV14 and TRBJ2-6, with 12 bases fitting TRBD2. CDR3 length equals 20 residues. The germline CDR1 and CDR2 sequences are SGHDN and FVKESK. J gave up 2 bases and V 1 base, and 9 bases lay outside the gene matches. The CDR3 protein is CASSQAPRTSGKTGANVLTF. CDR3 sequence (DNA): TGTGCCAGCAGCCAAGCTCCCCGGACTAGCGGGAAAACTGGGGCCAACGTCCTGACTTTC.

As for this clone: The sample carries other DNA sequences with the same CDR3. The CDR3 nucleotides are TGCGCCAGCAGCCAAGGTGCAGGGGCCTACGAGCAGTACTTC. It encodes CASSQGAGAYEQYF. The rearrangement joins TRBV4-3 to TRBJ2-7, with TRBD1 as a possible D gene (6 bases). This CDR3 comprises 14 residues. V gave up 1 base and J gave up 2 bases, with 9 bases separating them. Germline values: CDR1 LGHNA, CDR2 YSLEER.

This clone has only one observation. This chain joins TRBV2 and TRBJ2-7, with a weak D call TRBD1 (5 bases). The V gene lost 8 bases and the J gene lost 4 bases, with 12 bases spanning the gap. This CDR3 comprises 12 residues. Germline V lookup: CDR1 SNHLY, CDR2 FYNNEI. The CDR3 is CASGFKGYEQYF. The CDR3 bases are TGTGCCAGCGGATTTAAGGGGTACGAGCAGTACTTC.

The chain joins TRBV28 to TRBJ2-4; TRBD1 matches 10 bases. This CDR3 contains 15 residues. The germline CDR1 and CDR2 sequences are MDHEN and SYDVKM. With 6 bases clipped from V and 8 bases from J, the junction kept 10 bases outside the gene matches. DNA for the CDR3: TGTGCCAGCAGACCTTTAGGGACAGGGGACTACATTCAGTACTTC. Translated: CASRPLGTGDYIQYF. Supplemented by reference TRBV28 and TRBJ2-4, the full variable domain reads DVKVTQSSRYLVKRTGEKVFLECVQDMDHENMFWYRQDPGLGLRLIYFSYDVKMKEKGDIPEGYSVSREKKERFSLILESASTNQTSMYLCASRPLGTGDYIQYFGAGTRLSVL.

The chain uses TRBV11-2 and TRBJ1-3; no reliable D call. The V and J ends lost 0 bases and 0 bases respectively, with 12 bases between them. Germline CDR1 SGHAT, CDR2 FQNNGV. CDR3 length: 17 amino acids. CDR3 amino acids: CASSLDLSRLSGNTIYF. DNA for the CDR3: TGTGCCAGCAGCTTAGATCTAAGTCGACTCTCTGGAAACACCATATATTTT.

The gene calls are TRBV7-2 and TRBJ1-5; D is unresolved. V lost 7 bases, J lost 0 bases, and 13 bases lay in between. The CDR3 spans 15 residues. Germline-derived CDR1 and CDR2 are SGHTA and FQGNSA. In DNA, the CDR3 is TGTGCCAGCACCGTTGTTGACTATAGCAATCAGCCCCAGCATTTT. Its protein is CASTVVDYSNQPQHF.

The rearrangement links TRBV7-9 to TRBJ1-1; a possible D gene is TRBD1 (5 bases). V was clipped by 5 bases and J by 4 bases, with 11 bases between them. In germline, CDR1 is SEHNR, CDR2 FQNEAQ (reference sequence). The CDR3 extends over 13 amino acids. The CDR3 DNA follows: TGTGCCAGCAGCGGGGGAGGGACCACTGAAGCTTTCTTT. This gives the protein CASSGGGTTEAFF.

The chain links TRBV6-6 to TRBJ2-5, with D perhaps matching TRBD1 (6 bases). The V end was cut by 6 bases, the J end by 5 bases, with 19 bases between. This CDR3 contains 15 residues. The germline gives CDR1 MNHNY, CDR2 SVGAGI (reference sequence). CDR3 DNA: TGTGCCAGCAGGGACCCGAGTGGGGGCCAGGAGACCCAGTACTTC. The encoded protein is CASRDPSGGQETQYF.

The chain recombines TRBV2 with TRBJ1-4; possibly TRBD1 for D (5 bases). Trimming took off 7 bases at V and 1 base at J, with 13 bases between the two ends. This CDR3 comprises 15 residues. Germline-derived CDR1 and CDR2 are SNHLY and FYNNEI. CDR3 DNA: TGTGCCAGCATGTTCCAGGGAGGAACTAATGAAAAACTGTTTTTT. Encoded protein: CASMFQGGTNEKLFF.

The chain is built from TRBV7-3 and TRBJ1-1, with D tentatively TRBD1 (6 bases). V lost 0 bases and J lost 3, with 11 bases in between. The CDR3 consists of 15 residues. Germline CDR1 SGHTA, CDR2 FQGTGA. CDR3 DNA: TGTGCCAGCAGCTTAACCGGGGGGCGGGACACTGAAGCTTTCTTT. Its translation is CASSLTGGRDTEAFF.

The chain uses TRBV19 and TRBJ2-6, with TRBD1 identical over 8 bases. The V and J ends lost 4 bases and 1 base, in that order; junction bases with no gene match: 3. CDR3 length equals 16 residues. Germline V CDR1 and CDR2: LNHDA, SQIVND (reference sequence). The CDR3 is CASSTRGLSGANVLTF. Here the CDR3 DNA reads TGTGCCAGTAGTACCAGGGGGCTGTCTGGGGCCAACGTCCTGACTTTC.

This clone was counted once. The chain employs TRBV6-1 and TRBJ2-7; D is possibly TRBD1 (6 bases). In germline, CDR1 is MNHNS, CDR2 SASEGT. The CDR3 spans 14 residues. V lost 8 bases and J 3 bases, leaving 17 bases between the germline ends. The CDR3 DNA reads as TGTGCCAGCGGCAGATACCGGGACAACTACGAGCAGTACTTC. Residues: CASGRYRDNYEQYF.

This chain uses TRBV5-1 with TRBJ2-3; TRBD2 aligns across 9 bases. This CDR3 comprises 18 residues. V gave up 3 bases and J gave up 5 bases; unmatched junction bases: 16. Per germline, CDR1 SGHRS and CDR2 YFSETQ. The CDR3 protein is CASSWPTLSGRSVDTQYF. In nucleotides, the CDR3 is TGCGCCAGCAGCTGGCCAACACTTAGCGGGAGATCGGTAGATACGCAGTATTTT.

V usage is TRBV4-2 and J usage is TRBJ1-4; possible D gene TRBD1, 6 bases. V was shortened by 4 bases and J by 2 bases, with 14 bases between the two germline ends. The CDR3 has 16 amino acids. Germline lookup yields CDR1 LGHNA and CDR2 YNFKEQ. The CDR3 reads CASSLRGGGTNEKLFF. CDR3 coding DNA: TGTGCCAGCAGCCTCAGGGGAGGGGGGACTAATGAAAAACTGTTTTTT.

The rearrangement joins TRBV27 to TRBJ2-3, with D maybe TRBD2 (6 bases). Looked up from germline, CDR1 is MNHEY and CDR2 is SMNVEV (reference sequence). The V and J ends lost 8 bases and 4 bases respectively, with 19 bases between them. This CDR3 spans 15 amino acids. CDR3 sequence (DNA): TGTGCCAGCGCTCGACGACGGGACTTGCCAGATACGCAGTATTTT. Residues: CASARRRDLPDTQYF.

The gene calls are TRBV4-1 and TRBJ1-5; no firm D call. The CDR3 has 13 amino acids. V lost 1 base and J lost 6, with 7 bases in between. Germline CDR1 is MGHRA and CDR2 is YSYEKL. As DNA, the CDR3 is TGCGCCAGCAGCCAAGTAGAGGGTCAGCCCCAGCATTTT. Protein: CASSQVEGQPQHF.